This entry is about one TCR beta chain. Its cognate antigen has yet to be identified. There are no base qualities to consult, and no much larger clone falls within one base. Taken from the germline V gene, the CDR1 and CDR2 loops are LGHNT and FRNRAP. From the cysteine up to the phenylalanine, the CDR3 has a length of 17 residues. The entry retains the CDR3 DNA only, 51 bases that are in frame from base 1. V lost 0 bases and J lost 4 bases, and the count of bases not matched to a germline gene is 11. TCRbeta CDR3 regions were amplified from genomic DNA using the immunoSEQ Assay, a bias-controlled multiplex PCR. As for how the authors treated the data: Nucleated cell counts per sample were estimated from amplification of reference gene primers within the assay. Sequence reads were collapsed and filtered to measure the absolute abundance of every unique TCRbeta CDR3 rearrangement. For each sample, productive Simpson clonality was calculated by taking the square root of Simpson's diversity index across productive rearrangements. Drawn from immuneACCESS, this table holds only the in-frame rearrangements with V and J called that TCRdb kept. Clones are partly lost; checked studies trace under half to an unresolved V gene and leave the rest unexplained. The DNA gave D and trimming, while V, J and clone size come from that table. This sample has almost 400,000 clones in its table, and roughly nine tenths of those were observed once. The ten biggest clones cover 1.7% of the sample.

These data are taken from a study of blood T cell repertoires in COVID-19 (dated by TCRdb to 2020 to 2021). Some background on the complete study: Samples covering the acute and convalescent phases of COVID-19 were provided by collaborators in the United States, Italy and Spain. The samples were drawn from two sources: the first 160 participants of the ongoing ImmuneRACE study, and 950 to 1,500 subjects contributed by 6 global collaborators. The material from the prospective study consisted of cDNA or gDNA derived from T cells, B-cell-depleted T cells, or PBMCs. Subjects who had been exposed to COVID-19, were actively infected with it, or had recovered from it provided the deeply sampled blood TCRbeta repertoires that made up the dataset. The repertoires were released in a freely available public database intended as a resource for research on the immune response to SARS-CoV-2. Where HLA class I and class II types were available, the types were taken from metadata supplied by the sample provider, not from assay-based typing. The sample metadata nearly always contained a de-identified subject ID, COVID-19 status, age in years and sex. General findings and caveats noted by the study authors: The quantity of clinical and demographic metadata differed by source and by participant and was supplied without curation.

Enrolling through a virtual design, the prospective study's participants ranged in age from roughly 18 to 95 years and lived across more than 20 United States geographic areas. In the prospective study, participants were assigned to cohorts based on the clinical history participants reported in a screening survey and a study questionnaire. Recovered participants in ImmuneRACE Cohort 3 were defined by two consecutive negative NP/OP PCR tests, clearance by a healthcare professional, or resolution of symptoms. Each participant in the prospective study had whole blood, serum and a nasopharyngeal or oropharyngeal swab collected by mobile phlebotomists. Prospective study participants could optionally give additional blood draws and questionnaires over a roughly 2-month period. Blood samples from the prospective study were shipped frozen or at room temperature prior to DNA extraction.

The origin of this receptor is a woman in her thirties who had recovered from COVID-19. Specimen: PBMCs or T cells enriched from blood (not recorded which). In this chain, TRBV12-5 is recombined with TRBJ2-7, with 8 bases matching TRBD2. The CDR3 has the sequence CASGLVEGLASTYEQYF. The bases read TGTGCTAGTGGTTTGGTCGAAGGACTAGCATCTACGTACGAGCAGTACTTC.